This T cell receptor beta chain was documented in a study of vaccination and CD4 T cells after COVID-19. Turning to this clonotype: Its antigen remains unidentified.

The treatment denotes: roughly 10-day PBMC culture with coronavirus spike peptide pools or control peptides (ViraFEST assay). V lost 2 bases, J lost 5 bases, and 8 bases lay in between. This CDR3 contains 14 residues. The germline V gene has CDR1 KGHDR and CDR2 SFDVKD. Researchers used the Oncomine TCR Beta short-read assay to sequence DNA from cultured CD4+ T cells. TCRdb re-called the PCR reads with MiXCR, one entry per CDR3 protein. The sample holds 5,500 to 8,000 distinct CDR3 sequences, 74% seen once. Sequenced material: CD4+ T cells from blood, cultured in vitro. The chain combines TRBV24-1 with TRBJ2-2; D unclear. The clonotype originates from a human donor who had recovered from COVID-19. Written as DNA, the CDR3 is TGTGCCACCAGTGATTCCCTAAGGACCGGGGAGCTGTTTTTT. Amino acid sequence: CATSDSLRTGELFF.